The 24 T cell receptor beta chains below come from one sample, sequenced in a study of spatial heterogeneity in lung cancer. As for time point: sample taken at primary tumor resection. In TCRdb, the 5' RACE reads were re-called with MiXCR into one record per CDR3 protein. The data show roughly 80,000 distinct CDR3 sequences, 7.5% to 9.5% seen once. The source material was PBMCs, sampled at surgery. Receptors were obtained from a male donor with early-stage non-small cell lung cancer.

V is TRBV2 and J is TRBJ2-3; D tentatively reads TRBD1 or TRBD2 (5 bases each). V gave up 2 bases and J gave up 6 bases, with 12 bases separating them. The CDR3 runs to 14 residues. Germline loops: CDR1 SNHLY, CDR2 FYNNEI. As DNA, the CDR3 is TGTGCCAGCAGTGAACAGGGCAGGGAGGATACGCAGTATTTT. This translates into CASSEQGREDTQYF. Supplemented by reference TRBV2 and TRBJ2-3, the full variable domain reads EPEVTQTPSHQVTQMGQEVILRCVPISNHLYFYWYRQILGQKVEFLVSFYNNEISEKSEIFDDQFSVERPDGSNFTLKIRSTKLEDSAMYFCASSEQGREDTQYFGPGTRLTVL.

The chain couples TRBV12-3 or TRBV12-4 to TRBJ1-2; TRBD1 might be the D (6 bases). The CDR3 has 12 residues. V was clipped by 4 bases and J by 8 bases, with 11 bases between them. The CDR3 loop is CASSSRRGGYTF. The DNA for the CDR3 is TGTGCCAGCAGTTCCCGCAGGGGCGGCTACACCTTC.

This clonotype was counted ten times or more. The chain links TRBV2 to TRBJ2-1; 8 nucleotides agree with TRBD1. V dropped 2 bases and J dropped 8; count of bases not matched to a gene: 5. This CDR3 contains 14 residues. The germline V gene encodes CDR1 SNHLY and CDR2 FYNNEI. The CDR3 nucleotides read TGTGCCAGCAGTGAACAGGGGGCTGAGGATGAGCAGTTCTTC. Its translation: CASSEQGAEDEQFF. Full variable domain (missing parts from reference TRBV2 and TRBJ2-1): EPEVTQTPSHQVTQMGQEVILRCVPISNHLYFYWYRQILGQKVEFLVSFYNNEISEKSEIFDDQFSVERPDGSNFTLKIRSTKLEDSAMYFCASSEQGAEDEQFFGPGTRLTVL.

This clonotype is labeled as medium-sized (0.01 to 0.1%). The genes are TRBV29-1 and TRBJ1-1; TRBD1 might be the D (5 bases). The CDR3 runs 12 residues. The V end lost 6 bases, the J end lost 4 bases, and 12 bases lay between the germline ends. Germline CDR1 is SQVTM and CDR2 is ANQGSEA. CDR3 sequence: CSVQGTATEAFF. The CDR3 bases are TGCAGCGTGCAGGGTACGGCCACTGAAGCTTTCTTT.

This clonotype was counted at least ten times. The chain combines TRBV12-3 or TRBV12-4 with TRBJ1-1, with no clear D. The CDR3 consists of 15 residues. Trimming left V 2 bases short and J 3 bases short, with 13 bases between. The chain's CDR3 is CASSLLGQRDTEAFF. The CDR3 DNA reads as TGTGCCAGCAGTTTACTTGGGCAGAGGGACACTGAAGCTTTCTTT.

V gene TRBV7-2 combines with J gene TRBJ2-5; D is uncertain. The germline V gene has CDR1 SGHTA and CDR2 FQGNSA. The CDR3 loop spans 12 amino acids. V shed 5 bases and J shed 4 bases, with 8 bases lying between them. CDR3 DNA sequence: TGTGCCAGCAGCCCTGACCGAGAGACCCAGTACTTC. This codes for CASSPDRETQYF. Drawing the rest from reference TRBV7-2 and TRBJ2-5, the complete variable domain is GAGVSQSPSNKVTEKGKDVELRCDPISGHTALYWYRQSLGQGLEFLIYFQGNSAPDKSGLPSDRFSAERTGGSVSTLTIQRTQQEDSAVYLCASSPDRETQYFGPGTRLLVL.

This clonotype has only a few counts. The gene calls are TRBV7-2 and TRBJ1-1, with D hard to call. V gave up 0 bases and J gave up 1 base, with 9 bases separating them. Germline lookup yields CDR1 SGHTA and CDR2 FQGNSA. CDR3 size: 15 residues. CDR3 in amino acids: CASSLATLKNTEAFF. In DNA, the CDR3 is TGTGCCAGCAGCTTAGCCACACTAAAGAACACTGAAGCTTTCTTT.

This clonotype was seen at least ten times. The rearrangement links TRBV5-1 to TRBJ1-1; D is unresolved. Germline loops: CDR1 SGHRS, CDR2 YFSETQ. Trimming pared 0 bases from V and 4 bases from J, leaving 13 bases between. The CDR3 contains 15 residues. CDR3 amino acids: CASSLGGLSGTEAFF. Here the CDR3 DNA reads TGCGCCAGCAGCTTGGGCGGTCTATCCGGCACTGAAGCTTTCTTT. Full variable domain (rest looked up from reference TRBV5-1 and TRBJ1-1): KAGVTQTPRYLIKTRGQQVTLSCSPISGHRSVSWYQQTPGQGLQFLFEYFSETQRNKGNFPGRFSGRQFSNSRSEMNVSTLELGDSALYLCASSLGGLSGTEAFFGQGTRLTVV.

This clonotype was seen ten or more times. The chain employs TRBV29-1 and TRBJ2-7, with TRBD2 matching over 8 bases. From germline, CDR1 is SQVTM and CDR2 ANQGSEA. The ends lost 6 bases at V and 5 bases at J; junction bases unmatched: 12. CDR3 length: 14 amino acids. This chain's CDR3 is CSVEVTAGLDEQYF. CDR3 DNA: TGCAGCGTCGAGGTAACAGCGGGACTAGACGAGCAGTACTTC.

This clonotype was picked up a small number of times. The chain recombines TRBV4-2 with TRBJ2-2; tentatively, D is TRBD2 (6 bases). The CDR3 is 15 residues long. Germline CDR1 is LGHNA and CDR2 is YNFKEQ. Deletions cut 1 base from V and 2 bases from J, with 8 bases between. The CDR3 reads CASSQGGTNTGELFF. Here the CDR3 DNA reads TGTGCCAGCAGCCAAGGCGGGACCAACACCGGGGAGCTGTTTTTT.

The sample holds a few counts of this clonotype. This rearrangement joins TRBV19 to TRBJ1-5, with D hard to call. Germline CDR1 reads LNHDA; CDR2 reads SQIVND (reference sequence). The V end lost 5 bases, the J end lost 1 base, and 12 bases lay between the germline ends. The CDR3 runs 15 residues. CDR3 loop: CASSSSRASNQPQHF. For the CDR3, the DNA is TGTGCCAGTAGTTCCTCGAGGGCGAGCAATCAGCCCCAGCATTTT.

This clonotype was detected ten times or more. This chain connects TRBV29-1 to TRBJ1-4; D might be TRBD1 (6 bases). V was trimmed by 5 bases and J by 5 bases, leaving 12 bases between them. Germline CDR1 reads SQVTM; CDR2 reads ANQGSEA. The CDR3 contains 13 residues. The CDR3 region is CSVSRGQNEKLFF. DNA of the CDR3: TGCAGCGTTTCCCGGGGGCAAAATGAAAAACTGTTTTTT.

This clonotype was detected a few times. The gene calls are TRBV7-6 and TRBJ2-6, with D unresolved. Trimming took off 2 bases at V and 6 bases at J, with 17 bases between the two ends. The CDR3 is made up of 17 amino acids. The germline V gene has CDR1 SGHVS and CDR2 FNYEAQ. The CDR3 DNA reads as TGTGCCAGCAGCTTAATTCGTCCCGGGCTTTCGGCCAACGTCCTGACTTTC. It yields the protein CASSLIRPGLSANVLTF.

Of note for this clonotype: A junction end diverges from the germline sequence, so it may reflect a read error. The rearrangement links TRBV30 to TRBJ1-2, with D uncertain. The CDR3 sequence is 13 residues long. The germline V gene has CDR1 GTSNPN and CDR2 SVGIG (reference sequence). This CDR3 is CVWSTPPDYGYTF. CDR3 coding DNA: TGTGTCTGGAGTACGCCGCCAGACTATGGCTACACCTTC. Full variable domain (remainder filled in from reference TRBV30 and TRBJ1-2): SQTIHQWPATLVQPVGSPLSLECTVEGTSNPNLYWYRQAAGRGLQLLFYSVGIGQISSEVPQNLSASRPQDRQFILSSKKLLLSDSGFYLCVWSTPPDYGYTFGSGTRLTVV.

This clonotype was seen at least ten times. This rearrangement joins TRBV20-1 to TRBJ2-7, with 8 nucleotides matching TRBD2. Germline lookup yields CDR1 DFQATT and CDR2 SNEGSKA (reference sequence). J gave up 0 bases and V 5 bases, and 6 bases lay outside the gene matches. The CDR3 totals 14 residues. DNA for the CDR3: TGCAGTGCTCCCCCGGGACTAGACTCCTACGAGCAGTACTTC. Translated, it gives CSAPPGLDSYEQYF.

At least ten counts were recorded for this clonotype. The J gene is TRBJ2-7, the V gene TRBV4-1; D possibly uses TRBD1 or TRBD2 (5 bases each). Germline CDR1 reads MGHRA; CDR2 reads YSYEKL. V was trimmed by 1 base and J by 3 bases, leaving 10 bases between them. The CDR3 is made up of 14 amino acids. CDR3 sequence (DNA): TGCGCCAGCAGCCAAGGTCCAGGGAGCTACGAGCAGTACTTC. It codes for CASSQGPGSYEQYF.

There are a few counts of this clonotype. The J gene is TRBJ2-1, the V gene TRBV10-3, with 9 nucleotides matching TRBD2. The CDR3 runs to 14 residues. Germline CDR1 ENHRY, CDR2 SYGVKD. V dropped 2 bases and J dropped 15; count of bases not matched to a gene: 11. CDR3 loop: CAISERASGDSGFF. CDR3 bases: TGTGCCATCAGTGAGAGGGCTAGCGGGGACTCTGGGTTCTTC.

This clonotype was seen at least ten times. V is TRBV5-1 and J is TRBJ2-7, with D unclear. V was shortened by 5 bases and J by 5 bases, with 14 bases between the two germline ends. The CDR3 runs 13 residues. Germline loops: CDR1 SGHRS, CDR2 YFSETQ. CDR3 sequence: CASRIPAIDEQYF. CDR3 DNA sequence: TGCGCCAGCAGGATCCCCGCTATTGACGAGCAGTACTTC.

This clonotype occurred a few times. The chain recombines TRBV6-1 with TRBJ2-4; 9 positions match TRBD1. Losses at the gene ends were 4 bases for V and 8 bases for J; bases not matched to a gene: 3. There are 13 residues in the CDR3. Germline values: CDR1 MNHNS, CDR2 SASEGT. CDR3 in amino acids: CASSGTGAYIQYF. The CDR3 DNA is TGTGCCAGCAGTGGGACAGGGGCATACATTCAGTACTTC.

This clonotype was detected many times. The chain carries TRBV9 and TRBJ2-3, with 9 bases matching TRBD2. The V segment lost 3 bases and the J segment 1 base; nucleotides outside the gene matches: 9. Germline lookup yields CDR1 SGDLS and CDR2 YYNGEE. The CDR3 extends over 17 amino acids. The CDR3 spells CASSGGRAQHGTDTQYF. The CDR3 DNA reads as TGTGCCAGCAGCGGCGGGAGGGCTCAACACGGCACAGATACGCAGTATTTT. Combining the CDR3 with reference TRBV9 and TRBJ2-3 gives the whole variable domain DSGVTQTPKHLITATGQRVTLRCSPRSGDLSVYWYQQSLDQGLQFLIQYYNGEERAKGNILERFSAQQFPDLHSELNLSSLELGDSALYFCASSGGRAQHGTDTQYFGPGTRLTVL.

Many counts were recorded for this clonotype. This chain links TRBV5-1 with TRBJ2-5; a possible D gene is TRBD2 (6 bases). Germline V CDR1 and CDR2: SGHRS, YFSETQ. V was shortened by 0 bases and J by 5 bases, with 14 bases between the two germline ends. There are 15 residues in the CDR3. The CDR3 region is CASSLESGGAETQYF. In DNA, the CDR3 is TGCGCCAGCAGCTTGGAGTCAGGAGGGGCGGAGACCCAGTACTTC.

This clonotype was detected many times. V and J are TRBV24-1 and TRBJ1-2; unclear D gene. The germline CDR1 and CDR2 sequences are KGHDR and SFDVKD. This CDR3 is 12 amino acids long. The V gene lost 5 bases and the J gene lost 8 bases, with 11 bases spanning the gap. The CDR3 bases are TGTGCCACCAGTGCGGGCGTGGGCGGCTACACCTTC. Amino acid sequence: CATSAGVGGYTF.

In this sample, this clonotype turned up a few times. V gene TRBV2 combines with J gene TRBJ1-1, with 10 bases lining up with TRBD1. Germline CDR1 is SNHLY and CDR2 is FYNNEI. There are 15 residues in the CDR3. With V trimmed by 5 bases and J by 4 bases, 7 bases remained unmatched. For the CDR3, the DNA is TGTGCCAGCAGTACCGGGACAGGGGTTAGCACTGAAGCTTTCTTT. Protein product: CASSTGTGVSTEAFF.

This clonotype was counted many times. Here the CDR3 DNA reads TGCGCCAGCAGCCAAGATCTAAGGGACTCTCACTATGGCTACACCTTC. This encodes CASSQDLRDSHYGYTF. The V gene is TRBV4-3, the J gene TRBJ1-2, with TRBD1 as a possible D gene (5 bases). The CDR3 sequence is 16 residues long. CDR1 LGHNA and CDR2 YSLEER come from the germline V gene. The V and J ends lost 0 bases and 3 bases respectively, with 14 bases between them.